This entry is about one T cell receptor (beta chain). The sample belongs to a study of T cell changes during pregnancy in multiple sclerosis. The table came from immunoSEQ multiplex PCR; TCRdb's copy has only in-frame clones and leaves some out. Found here are fewer than 80,000 clones, almost 95% of them singletons; the top ten hold approximately 2%. This CDR3 contains 14 residues. The trim removed 7 bases at V and 2 bases at J, leaving 8 bases unmatched. CDR1 WSHSY and CDR2 SAAADI come from the germline V gene. The chain links TRBV10-2 to TRBJ2-7; 7 positions match TRBD1. The receptor was derived from a female donor in good health, enrolled as a control in a pregnancy study. The sequences come from peripheral blood, collected in the third trimester of pregnancy. As DNA, the CDR3 is TGCGCCAGCACGCTGGACAGGCGCACCTACGAGCAGTACTTC. It yields the protein CASTLDRRTYEQYF.